The entry below describes one T cell receptor beta chain. This sample is drawn from a study of blood T cell repertoires in COVID-19. Only in-frame clones appear in the TCRdb table, and some are missing; sequencing was by immunoSEQ multiplex PCR. This table holds approximately 240,000 clones, around 83% found once. There are 13 residues in the CDR3. Trimming took 5 bases from V and 4 from J; bases not matched to a gene: 4. Germline CDR1 reads SGHTA; CDR2 reads FQGNSA. The rearrangement links TRBV7-2 to TRBJ2-7; TRBD2 aligns across 8 bases. The sequenced sample was peripheral blood. The sequence was collected from a middle-aged man who had recovered from COVID-19. In DNA, the CDR3 is TGTGCCAGCAGCGCGCTAGCGGGTTACGAGCAGTACTTC. Its translation is CASSALAGYEQYF. Filled out from reference TRBV7-2 and TRBJ2-7, the complete variable domain reads GAGVSQSPSNKVTEKGKDVELRCDPISGHTALYWYRQSLGQGLEFLIYFQGNSAPDKSGLPSDRFSAERTGGSVSTLTIQRTQQEDSAVYLCASSALAGYEQYFGPGTRLTVT.